These 16 T cell receptor beta chains share one sample of origin, sequenced in a study of T cells in Graves' hyperthyroidism and ophthalmopathy. RNA transcripts gave rise to amplified TCR beta CDR3 regions. A first-round RT-PCR of the TCR CDR3 used the HTBI primer set. One entry per CDR3 protein, called by TCRdb with MiXCR from the multiplex PCR reads. The table records about 410,000 distinct CDR3 sequences, roughly 14% of them present only once. Sequencing used blood. The receptor source for this set is a young man with Graves' ophthalmopathy.

This clonotype was seen repeatedly, ten times or more. CDR3 coding DNA: TGTGCCAGCAGTCTAATCCGGGACAATTCACCCCTCCACTTT. Translation: CASSLIRDNSPLHF. This chain joins TRBV12-3 or TRBV12-4 and TRBJ1-6, with TRBD1 as a possible D gene (5 bases). V shed 5 bases and J shed 7 bases, with 12 bases lying between them. The CDR3 is 14 residues long.

This clonotype was counted many times. The chain joins TRBV7-2 to TRBJ1-2; D not resolved. There are 13 residues in the CDR3. Germline CDR1 SGHTA, CDR2 FQGNSA. Between the trimmed V and J ends, which lost 1 base and 6 bases, there was a span of 9 bases. Here the CDR3 reads CASSLGLMDGYTF. The CDR3 coding sequence is TGTGCCAGCAGCTTAGGATTAATGGATGGCTACACCTTC.

This clonotype was observed a few times. This rearrangement joins TRBV20-1 to TRBJ1-2, with D possibly being TRBD1 (6 bases). The germline CDR1 and CDR2 sequences are DFQATT and SNEGSKA (reference sequence). V lost 4 bases and J 8 bases, leaving 11 bases between the germline ends. This CDR3 has 11 amino acids. The CDR3 is CSAIQGRGYTF. The CDR3 DNA follows: TGCAGTGCTATACAGGGAAGGGGCTACACCTTC.

This clonotype was detected many times. The gene calls are TRBV20-1 and TRBJ2-3; TRBD2 matches at 13 bases. V was clipped by 6 bases and J by 2 bases; unmatched bases: 8. Germline loops: CDR1 DFQATT, CDR2 SNEGSKA (reference sequence). The CDR3 runs 16 residues. CDR3 protein: CSALGTSGVSTDTQYF. In DNA, the CDR3 is TGCAGTGCCCTAGGGACTAGCGGGGTGTCCACAGATACGCAGTATTTT.

This clonotype was recorded many times. V usage is TRBV11-3 and J usage is TRBJ2-3; TRBD2 might be the D (6 bases). The CDR3 extends over 16 amino acids. Germline loops: CDR1 SGHNT, CDR2 YENEEA. The germline V and J ends were trimmed by 5 bases and 0 bases, with 15 bases remaining between them. The CDR3 protein is CASSTRLGTSTDTQYF. The CDR3 DNA reads TGTGCCAGCAGCACTAGGCTGGGGACTAGCACAGATACGCAGTATTTT.

This clonotype appeared many times. The gene calls are TRBV4-2 and TRBJ2-7, with D tentatively TRBD1 (7 bases). Germline V CDR1 and CDR2: LGHNA, YNFKEQ. CDR3 length: 16 residues. Trimming cost V 0 bases and J 4 bases, with 16 bases left between them. The CDR3 sequence is CASSQDGQDSGYEQYF. Here the CDR3 DNA reads TGTGCCAGCAGCCAAGACGGACAGGACAGCGGGTACGAGCAGTACTTC.

This clonotype was seen many times. The chain is built from TRBV5-1 and TRBJ1-1, with 12 positions matching TRBD1. The CDR3 is made up of 15 amino acids. V trimming: 4 bases; J trimming: 3 bases; junction bases outside the gene matches: 4. Germline CDR1 SGHRS, CDR2 YFSETQ. The CDR3 DNA reads TGCGCCAGCAGCGCGGGGACAGGGGGCGACACTGAAGCTTTCTTT. Amino acid sequence: CASSAGTGGDTEAFF.

This clonotype was recorded at least ten times. This chain uses TRBV20-1 with TRBJ2-5; D perhaps matches TRBD1 (5 bases). CDR3 length: 12 residues. CDR1 is DFQATT, CDR2 SNEGSKA, per germline (reference sequence). V gave up 5 bases and J gave up 1 base, with 8 bases separating them. CDR3 nucleotides: TGCAGTGCTCCGACAGTCCAAGAGACCCAGTACTTC. It is translated as CSAPTVQETQYF.

A note on this clonotype: A much larger clone lies a single base off, so this may be a read error. V gene TRBV5-1 combines with J gene TRBJ1-5; no definite D call. CDR1 and CDR2 from the germline V gene are SGHRS and YFSETQ. This CDR3 is built from 12 residues. The CDR3 coding sequence is TGCGCCAGCAGACAGAGCAATCAGCCCCAGCGTTTT. Protein product: CASRQSNQPQRF.

This clonotype was detected ten times or more. This chain links TRBV13 with TRBJ1-2; tentatively, D is TRBD1 (5 bases). CDR1 is PRHDT, CDR2 FYEKMQ, per germline (reference sequence). The CDR3 runs to 14 residues. V lost 4 bases, J lost 4 bases, and 13 bases lay in between. The CDR3 is CASSSMGDPYGYTF. CDR3 nucleotides: TGTGCCAGCAGCTCAATGGGGGATCCCTATGGCTACACCTTC.

This clonotype came up many times. This chain uses TRBV12-3 or TRBV12-4 with TRBJ2-7; tentatively, D is TRBD1 or TRBD2 (5 bases each). With 5 bases removed from V and 6 bases from J, the gap between germline ends came to 20 bases. The CDR3 runs 15 residues. The chain's CDR3 is CASSTLSGTPGEQYF. As DNA, the CDR3 is TGTGCCAGCAGTACTCTGTCCGGGACCCCTGGCGAGCAGTACTTC.

This clonotype was found many times. The gene calls are TRBV27 and TRBJ1-4, with 8 bases lining up with TRBD1. V was pared by 5 bases and J by 3 bases, with 8 bases of the junction left unmatched. This CDR3 has 16 amino acids. CDR1 and CDR2 (germline): MNHEY, SMNVEV (reference sequence). The CDR3 spells CASSPLQGAANEKLFF. The CDR3 bases are TGTGCCAGCAGTCCACTGCAGGGGGCAGCTAATGAAAAACTGTTTTTT.

This clonotype was observed a handful of times. V usage is TRBV29-1 and J usage is TRBJ2-1; the match to TRBD2 covers 8 bases. Germline CDR1 reads SQVTM; CDR2 reads ANQGSEA. The ends lost 6 bases at V and 5 bases at J; junction bases unmatched: 9. The CDR3 runs to 14 residues. The CDR3: CSVTGTRGNNEQFF. The CDR3 coding sequence is TGCAGCGTAACCGGGACTAGGGGTAACAATGAGCAGTTCTTC.

In this sample, this clonotype turned up many times. This chain links TRBV7-6 with TRBJ1-6, with a weak D call TRBD1 (5 bases). In germline, CDR1 is SGHVS, CDR2 FNYEAQ. CDR3 size: 15 residues. V dropped 2 bases and J dropped 7 bases, with 12 bases sitting between them. The CDR3 bases are TGTGCCAGCAGCTTACGTACAGGCGAGAATTCACCCCTCCACTTT. Protein product: CASSLRTGENSPLHF.

This clonotype is a singleton in its sample. This sequence joins TRBV6-1 and TRBJ2-4, with D possibly being TRBD1 or TRBD2 (5 bases each). Trimming shortened V by 2 bases and J by 3 bases, and 17 bases separated the two germline ends. This CDR3 is built from 17 residues. Germline assignment: CDR1 MNHNS and CDR2 SASEGT. The CDR3 spells CASSELGRLLSKNIQYF. The CDR3 nucleotides read TGTGCCAGCAGTGAACTGGGACGGCTTTTAAGCAAAAACATTCAGTACTTC.

V gene TRBV5-4 combines with J gene TRBJ2-1, with unresolved D. This CDR3 has 14 amino acids. Trimming stripped 5 bases from V and 8 bases from J, with 17 bases between. Germline CDR1 is SGHNT and CDR2 is YYREEE (reference sequence). DNA of the CDR3: TGTGCCAGCAGAGAATGGACGGTACGAGATGAGCAGTTCTTC. Its protein product is CASREWTVRDEQFF.